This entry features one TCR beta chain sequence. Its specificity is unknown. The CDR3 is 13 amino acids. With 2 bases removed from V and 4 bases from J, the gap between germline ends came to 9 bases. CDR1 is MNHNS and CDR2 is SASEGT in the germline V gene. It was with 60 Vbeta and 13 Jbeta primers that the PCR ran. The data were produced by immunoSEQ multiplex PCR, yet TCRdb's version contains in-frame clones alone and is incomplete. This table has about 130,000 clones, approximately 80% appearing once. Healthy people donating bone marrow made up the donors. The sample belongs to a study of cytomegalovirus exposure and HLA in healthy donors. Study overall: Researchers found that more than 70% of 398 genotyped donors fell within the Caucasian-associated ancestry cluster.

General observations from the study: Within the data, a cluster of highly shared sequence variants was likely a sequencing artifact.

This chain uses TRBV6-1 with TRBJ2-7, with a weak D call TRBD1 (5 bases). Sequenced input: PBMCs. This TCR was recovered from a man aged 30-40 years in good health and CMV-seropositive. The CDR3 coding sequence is TGTGCCAGCAGTGAATTAGGGGTTTACGAGCAGTACTTC. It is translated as CASSELGVYEQYF.